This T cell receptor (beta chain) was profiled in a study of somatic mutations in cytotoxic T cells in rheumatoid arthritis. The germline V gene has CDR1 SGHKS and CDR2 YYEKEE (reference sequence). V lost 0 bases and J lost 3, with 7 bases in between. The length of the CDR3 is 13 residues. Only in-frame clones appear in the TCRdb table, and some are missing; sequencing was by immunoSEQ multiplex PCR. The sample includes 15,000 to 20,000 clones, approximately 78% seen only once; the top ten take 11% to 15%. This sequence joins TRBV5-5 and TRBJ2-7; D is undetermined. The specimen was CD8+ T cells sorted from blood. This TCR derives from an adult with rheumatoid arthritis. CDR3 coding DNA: TGTGCCAGCAGCTTGGAGGTATTCTACGAGCAGTACTTC. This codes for CASSLEVFYEQYF.